This T cell receptor beta chain was sequenced in a study of cytomegalovirus exposure and HLA in healthy donors. The CDR3 is 15 residues long. V gave up 6 bases and J gave up 3 bases, with 18 bases separating them. Germline V lookup: CDR1 MNHEY, CDR2 SMNVEV (reference sequence). With 60 Vbeta and 13 Jbeta primers, the PCR was carried out. The repertoire was sequenced with immunoSEQ multiplex PCR; TCRdb's copy has only in-frame clones and lacks some. The sample contains approximately 140,000 clones, around 79% of which appear only once. Points from the study as a whole: In most subjects, TCR beta sequences reportedly gave accurate predictions of HLA-A and HLA-B alleles. Near-uniform donor sequencing depth was presumed by presence/absence analyses.

A word on this clone: What it recognizes is unknown.

The clonotype originates from a human donor in good health. The material sequenced was PBMCs. The gene calls are TRBV27 and TRBJ2-7; weak D call: TRBD1 (5 bases). The CDR3 is CASRGREGDGYEQYF. For the CDR3, the DNA is TGTGCCAGCAGGGGCAGGGAAGGCGATGGCTACGAGCAGTACTTC.